These 25 T cell receptor beta chains came from one sample sequenced in a study of cytomegalovirus exposure and HLA in healthy donors. Profiled with immunoSEQ multiplex PCR; TCRdb holds only in-frame clones, not every one. This sample yields about 88,000 clones, of which 84% are seen a single time; about an eighth belongs to the top ten. Sequenced material: PBMCs. The receptors shown here come from a woman under 30 in good health and CMV-seropositive.

V gene TRBV19 combines with J gene TRBJ2-7; D remains unclear. The germline gives CDR1 LNHDA, CDR2 SQIVND (reference sequence). This CDR3 has 15 residues. Trimming stripped 1 base from V and 4 bases from J, with 14 bases between. The CDR3 DNA is TGTGCCAGTAGTATAGGGCACAGCTTAATTTACGAGCAGTACTTC. It translates to CASSIGHSLIYEQYF.

This chain connects TRBV4-1 to TRBJ2-7, with TRBD1 matching 9 bases. The germline gives CDR1 MGHRA, CDR2 YSYEKL. Losses at the gene ends were 4 bases for V and 1 base for J; bases not matched to a gene: 2. The CDR3 sequence is 14 residues long. DNA of the CDR3: TGCGCCAGCAGCCCGGGACAGGGTTCCTACGAGCAGTACTTC. This sequence encodes CASSPGQGSYEQYF.

V gene TRBV7-9 combines with J gene TRBJ1-1; D is perhaps TRBD1 (6 bases). CDR1 and CDR2 (germline): SEHNR, FQNEAQ (reference sequence). Trimming removed 2 bases from V and 4 bases from J, with 11 bases in between. The CDR3 consists of 14 residues. The CDR3 bases are TGTGCCAGCAGCTTACTGGTGGGGGCCACTGAAGCTTTCTTT. It translates to CASSLLVGATEAFF.

The CDR3 DNA follows: TGTGCCAGTAGTTTCCGGGACTCCCGCTCCTACGAGCAGTACTTC. Translation gives CASSFRDSRSYEQYF. The rearrangement links TRBV19 to TRBJ2-7; D might be TRBD2 (6 bases). The germline V and J ends were trimmed by 5 bases and 0 bases, with 14 bases remaining between them. This CDR3 comprises 15 residues. Germline CDR1 and CDR2: LNHDA and SQIVND (reference sequence). Combining the CDR3 with reference TRBV19 and TRBJ2-7 gives the whole variable domain DGGITQSPKYLFRKEGQNVTLSCEQNLNHDAMYWYRQDPGQGLRLIYYSQIVNDFQKGDIAEGYSVSREKKESFPLTVTSAQKNPTAFYLCASSFRDSRSYEQYFGPGTRLTVT.

The chain employs TRBV4-2 and TRBJ2-3, with TRBD2 identical over 11 bases. The CDR3 contains 17 residues. Looked up from germline, CDR1 is LGHNA and CDR2 is YNFKEQ. V lost 2 bases to trimming and J lost 5 bases; unmatched junction nucleotides: 9. The CDR3 loop reads CASSQRLAGGLGDTQYF. CDR3 nucleotides: TGTGCCAGCAGCCAAAGATTAGCGGGGGGGCTTGGAGATACGCAGTATTTT.

This sequence joins TRBV13 and TRBJ2-7; possibly TRBD2 for D (6 bases). Trimming stripped 3 bases from V and 2 bases from J, with 11 bases between. This CDR3 has 14 amino acids. The germline V gene encodes CDR1 PRHDT and CDR2 FYEKMQ (reference sequence). The chain's CDR3 is CASSLSPGAYEQYF. Here the CDR3 DNA reads TGTGCCAGCAGCTTGTCCCCGGGGGCCTACGAGCAGTACTTC.

The gene calls are TRBV4-3 and TRBJ2-5; D may be TRBD2 (6 bases). Deletions cut 5 bases from V and 4 bases from J, with 11 bases between. The length of the CDR3 is 13 residues. Germline CDR1 and CDR2: LGHNA and YSLEER. CDR3 nucleotides: TGCGCCAGCAGCGTCCGGGGGATAGAGACCCAGTACTTC. Protein product: CASSVRGIETQYF.

The chain recombines TRBV27 with TRBJ2-3, with TRBD2 matching over 11 bases. The V and J ends lost 5 bases and 2 bases, in that order; junction bases with no gene match: 6. The CDR3 contains 16 residues. Germline CDR1 and CDR2: MNHEY and SMNVEV (reference sequence). In nucleotides, the CDR3 is TGTGCCAGCAGTCCCCTAGCGGGGGGCCTCACAGATACGCAGTATTTT. This translates into CASSPLAGGLTDTQYF.

The chain links TRBV6-5 to TRBJ2-3, with a weak D call TRBD2 (5 bases). CDR3 length: 15 amino acids. V lost 0 bases to trimming and J lost 2 bases, with 9 bases between them. CDR1 is MNHEY and CDR2 is SVGAGI in the germline V gene. CDR3 coding DNA: TGTGCCAGCAGTTACTCGGCCGGGGACACAGATACGCAGTATTTT. Translated: CASSYSAGDTDTQYF.

V is TRBV7-9 and J is TRBJ1-4; D gene ambiguous. The CDR3 has 13 residues. Trimming shortened V by 5 bases and J by 5 bases, and 9 bases separated the two germline ends. CDR1 and CDR2 from the germline V gene are SEHNR and FQNEAQ (reference sequence). The CDR3 here is CASSPSGNEKLFF. The CDR3 DNA follows: TGTGCCAGCAGCCCGTCCGGGAATGAAAAACTGTTTTTT. The full variable domain, completed using reference TRBV7-9 and TRBJ1-4, is DTGVSQNPRHKITKRGQNVTFRCDPISEHNRLYWYRQTLGQGPEFLTYFQNEAQLEKSRLLSDRFSAERPKGSFSTLEIQRTEQGDSAMYLCASSPSGNEKLFFGSGTQLSVL.

This clone was recorded many times. The rearrangement joins TRBV7-2 to TRBJ1-2, with D perhaps matching TRBD1 (6 bases). The CDR3 spans 13 residues. The germline V and J ends were trimmed by 7 bases and 4 bases, with 13 bases remaining between them. Germline CDR1 and CDR2: SGHTA and FQGNSA. The CDR3 region is CASTYDRSYGYTF. The CDR3 DNA is TGTGCCAGCACCTACGACAGGAGCTATGGCTACACCTTC.

This sequence joins TRBV5-6 and TRBJ1-6, with a possible D match to TRBD1 (5 bases). Germline V CDR1 and CDR2: SGHDT, YYEEEE. The CDR3 runs to 13 residues. V gave up 4 bases and J gave up 11 bases, with 13 bases separating them. In nucleotides, the CDR3 is TGTGCCAGCAGCACGCCGGGGGAACCACCCCTCCACTTT. Protein product: CASSTPGEPPLHF.

This chain connects TRBV27 to TRBJ2-5, with 11 bases that match TRBD1. V shed 5 bases and J 5 bases; nucleotides not matched to a gene: 10. The CDR3 spans 16 residues. Looked up from germline, CDR1 is MNHEY and CDR2 is SMNVEV (reference sequence). In DNA, the CDR3 is TGTGCCAGCAGTCCCTCCGGGACAGGGGGAAGGGAGACCCAGTACTTC. As protein: CASSPSGTGGRETQYF.

This chain joins TRBV6-4 and TRBJ2-3; maybe TRBD2 (5 bases). The germline V and J ends were trimmed by 8 bases and 0 bases, with 18 bases remaining between them. The CDR3 totals 16 residues. Looked up from germline, CDR1 is MRHNA and CDR2 is SNTAGT. The CDR3 loop is CASQSGFSESTDTQYF. In DNA, the CDR3 is TGTGCCAGCCAATCAGGTTTTAGCGAAAGCACAGATACGCAGTATTTT.

The chain combines TRBV4-3 with TRBJ1-5; D call uncertain. CDR3 size: 13 residues. Per the germline V gene, CDR1 is LGHNA and CDR2 is YSLEER. Trimming pared 1 base from V and 9 bases from J, leaving 10 bases between. Here the CDR3 DNA reads TGCGCCAGCAGCCAAGTTGCACGCGGGCCCCAGCATTTT. Protein product: CASSQVARGPQHF.

The J gene is TRBJ1-4, the V gene TRBV2; TRBD1 matches at 10 bases. J was trimmed by 8 bases and V by 6 bases; bases with no gene match: 6. CDR1 is SNHLY, CDR2 FYNNEI, per germline. The CDR3 runs 14 residues. The CDR3 sequence is CASRDRGGYEKLFF. The CDR3 DNA is TGTGCCAGCAGGGACAGGGGGGGATACGAAAAACTGTTTTTT.

The V and J genes are TRBV13 and TRBJ2-1; 10 bases line up with TRBD2. There are 18 residues in the CDR3. After removal of 2 bases from V and 6 bases from J, the junction contained 13 bases not matched to a gene. The V gene's germline CDR1 is PRHDT and CDR2 FYEKMQ (reference sequence). Written as DNA, the CDR3 is TGTGCCAGCAGCTTAAGCGGGGGGGTGCCTGGGGATAGCAATGAGCAGTTCTTC. Translated: CASSLSGGVPGDSNEQFF.

This sequence joins TRBV5-5 and TRBJ2-1, with 10 bases matching TRBD1. The CDR3 contains 15 residues. Unmatched junction bases numbered 4, after V lost 2 bases and J lost 5 bases. Germline-derived CDR1 and CDR2 are SGHKS and YYEKEE (reference sequence). Written as DNA, the CDR3 is TGTGCCAGCAGCTTATCCGGGACAGGGGACAATGAGCAGTTCTTC. Translating gives CASSLSGTGDNEQFF.

This clone appeared a single time. The chain links TRBV6-1 to TRBJ1-5, with 10 positions matching TRBD1. The CDR3 totals 17 residues. CDR1 MNHNS and CDR2 SASEGT come from the germline V gene. After removal of 3 bases from V and 3 bases from J, the junction contained 8 bases not matched to a gene. In nucleotides, the CDR3 is TGTGCCAGCAGTGAGAGACAGGGGGCGGCCTCCAATCAGCCCCAGCATTTT. It translates to CASSERQGAASNQPQHF.

V and J are TRBV28 and TRBJ2-5; the D gene is possibly TRBD2 (7 bases). From germline, CDR1 is MDHEN and CDR2 SYDVKM. There are 14 residues in the CDR3. Deletions cut 2 bases from V and 4 bases from J, with 11 bases between. CDR3 sequence reads: CASSLGGARETQYF. CDR3 in DNA: TGTGCCAGCAGTTTAGGGGGGGCGCGAGAGACCCAGTACTTC.

J is TRBJ1-2 and V is TRBV30; D is possibly TRBD1 (5 bases). The CDR3 covers 14 residues. CDR1 and CDR2 from the germline V gene are GTSNPN and SVGIG (reference sequence). The germline V and J ends were trimmed by 0 bases and 5 bases, with 13 bases remaining between them. CDR3 residues: CAWSVTTRTYGYTF. The CDR3 DNA reads as TGTGCCTGGAGTGTAACCACGAGGACATATGGCTACACCTTC.

This chain connects TRBV4-1 to TRBJ1-1, with TRBD1 identical over 7 bases. J was trimmed by 8 bases and V by 4 bases; bases with no gene match: 4. The CDR3 is 12 residues long. Germline V gene lookup returns CDR1 MGHRA and CDR2 YSYEKL. CDR3 in amino acids: CASSPRGREAFF. For the CDR3, the DNA is TGCGCCAGCAGCCCAAGGGGGCGCGAAGCTTTCTTT.

V gene TRBV5-1 combines with J gene TRBJ2-3; 7 bases agree with TRBD1. There are 15 residues in the CDR3. The germline gives CDR1 SGHRS, CDR2 YFSETQ. V was pared by 3 bases and J by 2 bases, with 6 bases of the junction left unmatched. For the CDR3, the DNA is TGCGCCAGCAGCTCGACCGGGACAGACACAGATACGCAGTATTTT. Translating it yields CASSSTGTDTDTQYF.

The chain joins TRBV7-2 to TRBJ1-6; 9 nucleotides agree with TRBD1. The germline gives CDR1 SGHTA, CDR2 FQGNSA. The CDR3 consists of 15 residues. The junction had 8 bases not matched to a gene; V was cut back by 11 bases and J by 3 bases. CDR3 amino acids: CAGGTGLLYNSPLHF. CDR3 nucleotide sequence: TGTGCCGGAGGGACAGGGCTCCTCTATAATTCACCCCTCCACTTT.

The chain recombines TRBV4-2 with TRBJ1-2; 7 positions match TRBD1. Germline CDR1 LGHNA, CDR2 YNFKEQ. V gave up 0 bases and J gave up 7 bases; unmatched junction bases: 11. The length of the CDR3 is 16 residues. The CDR3 coding sequence is TGTGCCAGCAGCCAAGAATTCCATCAGGGGGGAGGTGGCTACACCTTC. It encodes CASSQEFHQGGGGYTF.